This T cell receptor beta chain was profiled in a study of control samples from healthy donors and cancer patients. Data came from immunoSEQ multiplex PCR; TCRdb stores just in-frame clones and leaves some out. The sample consists of 70,000 to 100,000 clones, roughly nine tenths of them appearing once. V was trimmed by 6 bases and J by 5 bases, leaving 13 bases between them. CDR3 length: 13 amino acids. CDR1 is MNHEY and CDR2 is SVGAGI in the germline V gene. The sample was blood. V gene TRBV6-5 combines with J gene TRBJ2-5; D ambiguous. This receptor was identified in a woman aged 55-75 years in good health. The CDR3 loop reads CASSPGIAETQYF. CDR3 DNA sequence: TGTGCCAGCAGCCCAGGTATTGCGGAGACCCAGTACTTC.